A single T cell receptor beta chain is shown here with its context. Authors' processing steps: By means of reference gene primer amplification, nucleated cell counts were estimated. Generated by immunoSEQ multiplex PCR, the TCRdb table keeps only in-frame clones and is missing some. V, J and clone size reflect that table, while D and trimming were determined from the DNA. This table has roughly 99,000 clones, roughly 83% appearing once. The data were taken from a study of blood T cell repertoires in COVID-19. Overall study: Sample material is recorded as cDNA or gDNA derived from T cells, B-cell-depleted T cells, or PBMCs.

Germline assignment: CDR1 SGHAT and CDR2 FQDESV (reference sequence). The CDR3 runs 15 residues. Trimming cost V 4 bases and J 6 bases, with 16 bases left between them. The V and J genes are TRBV11-1 and TRBJ2-1; D perhaps matches TRBD1 (6 bases). Sequencing was performed on peripheral blood. The TCR sequence derives from a human donor in a cohort sampled during active COVID-19. Here the CDR3 reads CASSSQGLPGNEQFF. The CDR3 coding sequence is TGTGCCAGCAGCTCCCAGGGGCTCCCGGGCAATGAGCAGTTCTTC.